This passage covers 10 T cell receptor beta chains from one sample sequenced in a study of blood T cell repertoires in COVID-19. Using immunoSEQ multiplex PCR, the repertoire was profiled, and TCRdb retains in-frame clones only, with some absent. The table includes a few hundred thousand clones, roughly 86% detected once. Sequenced input: peripheral blood. The source is a man in his fifties or sixties with acute or convalescent COVID-19.

The J gene is TRBJ2-1, the V gene TRBV28; D may be TRBD2 (6 bases). Trimming took 6 bases from V and 8 from J, leaving 20 bases between them. This CDR3 contains 15 residues. Germline V lookup: CDR1 MDHEN, CDR2 SYDVKM. The CDR3 DNA is TGTGCCAGCAGACGCAGCGGGCTGATGATCGATGAGCAGTTCTTC. Translated: CASRRSGLMIDEQFF.

This chain joins TRBV5-1 and TRBJ2-7; 8 nucleotides match TRBD1. Germline CDR1 and CDR2: SGHRS and YFSETQ. The V gene end was trimmed by 2 bases and the J gene end by 3 bases; junction bases not matched to a gene: 7. This CDR3 has 15 amino acids. The CDR3, as DNA: TGCGCCAGCAGCTTTGACAGGGGTAGGTACTACGAGCAGTACTTC. Protein: CASSFDRGRYYEQYF.

The chain has TRBV19 and TRBJ1-2, with D possibly TRBD1 on 5 matching bases. Trimming took 7 bases from V and 4 from J, leaving 10 bases between them. CDR3 size: 12 residues. Per the germline V gene, CDR1 is LNHDA and CDR2 is SQIVND (reference sequence). CDR3 region: CASTRDSYGYTF. The CDR3 DNA reads as TGTGCCAGTACCCGGGACTCCTATGGCTACACCTTC.

The V gene is TRBV30, the J gene TRBJ2-2, with a possible D match to TRBD2 (7 bases). V was clipped by 5 bases and J by 5 bases, with 27 bases between them. CDR1 and CDR2 (germline): GTSNPN, SVGIG (reference sequence). The CDR3 has 18 residues. In DNA form, the CDR3 reads TGTGCCTGGGACGGCCTGGGGGGGGGCAACACCAGGACCGGGGAGCTGTTTTTT. This sequence encodes CAWDGLGGGNTRTGELFF.

This chain joins TRBV7-9 and TRBJ1-1, with TRBD1 matching over 10 bases. Germline loops: CDR1 SEHNR, CDR2 FQNEAQ (reference sequence). V dropped 1 base and J dropped 4; count of bases not matched to a gene: 6. This CDR3 comprises 16 residues. CDR3 bases: TGTGCCAGCAGCTTAGGGGGGACAGGGGCGGGCACTGAAGCTTTCTTT. This gives the protein CASSLGGTGAGTEAFF. Based on the CDR3 plus reference TRBV7-9 and TRBJ1-1, the full variable domain is DTGVSQNPRHKITKRGQNVTFRCDPISEHNRLYWYRQTLGQGPEFLTYFQNEAQLEKSRLLSDRFSAERPKGSFSTLEIQRTEQGDSAMYLCASSLGGTGAGTEAFFGQGTRLTVV.

This clone was seen more than once but under ten times. This sequence joins TRBV2 and TRBJ1-2; TRBD1 matches at 8 bases. The length of the CDR3 is 14 residues. J was trimmed by 6 bases and V by 1 base; bases with no gene match: 4. Germline V gives CDR1 SNHLY, CDR2 FYNNEI. CDR3 region: CASSEVDRANGYTF. DNA of the CDR3: TGTGCCAGCAGTGAAGTGGACAGGGCCAATGGCTACACCTTC.

This clone is a singleton in its sample. The chain employs TRBV10-3 and TRBJ2-5; TRBD2 matches 9 bases. Germline V lookup: CDR1 ENHRY, CDR2 SYGVKD. Trimming took 4 bases from V and 5 from J; bases not matched to a gene: 5. This CDR3 has 14 amino acids. CDR3 in amino acids: CAISGGTSTETQYF. CDR3 in DNA: TGTGCCATCAGTGGGGGGACTAGCACGGAGACCCAGTACTTC.

The V and J genes are TRBV12-3 or TRBV12-4 and TRBJ2-2; TRBD1 is a possible D gene (5 bases). V was pared by 6 bases and J by 6 bases, with 8 bases between. The CDR3 runs 12 residues. CDR3 in amino acids: CASSQGSGELFF. The CDR3 DNA sequence: TGTGCCAGCAGCCAGGGATCCGGGGAGCTGTTTTTT.

V and J are TRBV5-1 and TRBJ1-1, with D unclear. V dropped 5 bases and J dropped 2 bases, with 10 bases sitting between them. Germline lookup yields CDR1 SGHRS and CDR2 YFSETQ. The CDR3 runs 13 residues. CDR3 region: CASRSQINTEAFF. The CDR3 coding sequence is TGCGCCAGCAGGTCACAGATTAACACTGAAGCTTTCTTT.

This clone was detected many times. The chain has TRBV3-1 (or the pseudogene TRBV3-2) and TRBJ2-2, with unresolved D. Per the germline V gene, CDR1 is LGHDT and CDR2 is YNNKEL (reference sequence). Trimming removed 1 base from V and 0 bases from J, with 6 bases in between. The CDR3 runs 15 residues. The CDR3 loop is CASSQVSSNTGELFF. The CDR3 region has the DNA TGTGCCAGCAGCCAAGTTTCTTCGAACACCGGGGAGCTGTTTTTT.